This TCR beta chain was identified during a study of blood T cell repertoires in COVID-19. TCRdb keeps only in-frame clones here, not all; method: immunoSEQ multiplex PCR. The sample yields roughly 210,000 clones, less than 90% seen once. Germline CDR1 and CDR2: SGHRS and YFSETQ. CDR3 length: 15 residues. The V and J ends lost 0 bases and 3 bases respectively, with 11 bases between them. The chain links TRBV5-1 to TRBJ2-3, with TRBD2 as a possible D gene (7 bases). The TCR was taken from a woman of 80 years or more with COVID-19, enrolled during active disease. The sample taken for sequencing was peripheral blood. The DNA of the CDR3 is TGCGCCAGCAGCTTGGACGGGGGGCGTACAGATACGCAGTATTTT. Encoded protein: CASSLDGGRTDTQYF.